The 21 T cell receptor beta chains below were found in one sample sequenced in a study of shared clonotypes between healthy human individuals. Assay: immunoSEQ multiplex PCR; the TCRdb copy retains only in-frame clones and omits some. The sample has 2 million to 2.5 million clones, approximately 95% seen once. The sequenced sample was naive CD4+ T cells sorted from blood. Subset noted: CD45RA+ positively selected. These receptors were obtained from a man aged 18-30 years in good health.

CDR3: CASSGRQGRANTGELFF. CDR3 nucleotide sequence: TGTGCCAGCAGTGGTAGACAGGGGCGCGCGAACACCGGGGAGCTGTTTTTT. V gene TRBV6-1 combines with J gene TRBJ2-2, with TRBD1 identical over 8 bases. This CDR3 spans 17 amino acids. The germline gives CDR1 MNHNS, CDR2 SASEGT. J lost 0 bases, V lost 4 bases, and 7 bases had no gene match.

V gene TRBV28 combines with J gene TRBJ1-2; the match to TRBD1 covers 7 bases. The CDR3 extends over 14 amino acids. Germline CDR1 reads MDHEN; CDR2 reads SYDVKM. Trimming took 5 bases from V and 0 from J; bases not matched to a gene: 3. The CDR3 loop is CASSAGGTNYGYTF. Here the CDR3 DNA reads TGTGCCAGCAGTGCAGGGGGAACTAACTATGGCTACACCTTC.

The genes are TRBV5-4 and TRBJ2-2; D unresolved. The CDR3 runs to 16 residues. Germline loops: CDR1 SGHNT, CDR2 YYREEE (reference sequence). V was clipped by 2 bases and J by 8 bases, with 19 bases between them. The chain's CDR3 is CASSFLKSLKSGELFF. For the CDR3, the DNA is TGTGCCAGCAGCTTCCTAAAATCACTTAAGTCAGGGGAGCTGTTTTTT.

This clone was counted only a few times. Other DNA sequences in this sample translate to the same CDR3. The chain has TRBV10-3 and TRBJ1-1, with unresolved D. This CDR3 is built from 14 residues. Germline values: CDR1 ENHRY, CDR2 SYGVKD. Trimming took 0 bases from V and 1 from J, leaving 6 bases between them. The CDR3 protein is CAISESGQNTEAFF. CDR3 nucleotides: TGTGCCATCAGTGAGTCGGGCCAGAACACTGAAGCTTTCTTT.

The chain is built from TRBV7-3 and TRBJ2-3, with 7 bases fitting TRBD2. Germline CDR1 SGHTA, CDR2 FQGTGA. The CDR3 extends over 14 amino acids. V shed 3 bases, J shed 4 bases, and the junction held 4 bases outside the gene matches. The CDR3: CASSLGGSADTQYF. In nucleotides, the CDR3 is TGTGCCAGCAGCTTGGGGGGGAGCGCAGATACGCAGTATTTT.

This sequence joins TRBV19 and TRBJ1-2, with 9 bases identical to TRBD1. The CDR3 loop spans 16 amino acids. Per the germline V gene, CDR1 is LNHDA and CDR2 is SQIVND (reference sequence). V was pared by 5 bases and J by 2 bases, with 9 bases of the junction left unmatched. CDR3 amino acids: CASSQTRTGDNYGYTF. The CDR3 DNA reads TGTGCCAGTAGTCAGACGCGGACAGGGGACAACTATGGCTACACCTTC.

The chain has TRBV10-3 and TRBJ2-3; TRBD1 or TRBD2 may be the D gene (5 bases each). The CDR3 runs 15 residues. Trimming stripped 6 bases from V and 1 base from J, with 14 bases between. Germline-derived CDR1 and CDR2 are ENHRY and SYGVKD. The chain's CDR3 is CAIRASMGGTDTQYF. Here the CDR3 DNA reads TGTGCCATCAGAGCAAGTATGGGGGGCACAGATACGCAGTATTTT.

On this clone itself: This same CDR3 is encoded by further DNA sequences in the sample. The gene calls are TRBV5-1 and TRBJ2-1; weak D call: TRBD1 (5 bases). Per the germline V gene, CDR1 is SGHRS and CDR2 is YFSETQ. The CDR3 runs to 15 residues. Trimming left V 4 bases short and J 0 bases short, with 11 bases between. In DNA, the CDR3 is TGCGCCAGCAGCCCGGACACGAGCTCCTACAATGAGCAGTTCTTC. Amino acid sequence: CASSPDTSSYNEQFF.

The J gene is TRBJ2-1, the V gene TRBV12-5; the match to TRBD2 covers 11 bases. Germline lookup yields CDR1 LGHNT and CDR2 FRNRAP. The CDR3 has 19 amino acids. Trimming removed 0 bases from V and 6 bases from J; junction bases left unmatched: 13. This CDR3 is CASGLVHVTTTSGSNEQFF. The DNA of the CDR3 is TGTGCTAGTGGTTTGGTACATGTAACCACTACTAGCGGGAGCAATGAGCAGTTCTTC.

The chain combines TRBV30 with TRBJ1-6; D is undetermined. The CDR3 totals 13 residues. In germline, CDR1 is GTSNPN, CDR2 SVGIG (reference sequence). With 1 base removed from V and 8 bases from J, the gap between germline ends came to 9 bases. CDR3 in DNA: TGTGCCTGGAGTGGATCCGGGGATTCACCCCTCCACTTT. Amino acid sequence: CAWSGSGDSPLHF.

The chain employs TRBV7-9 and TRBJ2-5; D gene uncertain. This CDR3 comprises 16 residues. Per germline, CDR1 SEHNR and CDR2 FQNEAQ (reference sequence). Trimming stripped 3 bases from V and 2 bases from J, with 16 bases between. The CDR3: CASSFGLVQGQETQYF. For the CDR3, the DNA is TGTGCCAGCAGCTTTGGGCTAGTTCAAGGGCAAGAGACCCAGTACTTC.

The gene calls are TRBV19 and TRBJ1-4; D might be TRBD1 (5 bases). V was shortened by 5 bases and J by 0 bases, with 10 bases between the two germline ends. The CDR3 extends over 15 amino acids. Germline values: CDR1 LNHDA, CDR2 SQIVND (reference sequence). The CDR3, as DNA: TGTGCCAGTAGTCAGGGTCTGACAACTAATGAAAAACTGTTTTTT. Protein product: CASSQGLTTNEKLFF.

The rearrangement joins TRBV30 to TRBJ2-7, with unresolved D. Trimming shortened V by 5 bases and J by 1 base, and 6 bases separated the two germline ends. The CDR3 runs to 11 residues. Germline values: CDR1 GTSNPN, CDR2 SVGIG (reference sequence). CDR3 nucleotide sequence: TGTGCCTGGGCCCAGTCCTACGAGCAGTACTTC. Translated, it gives CAWAQSYEQYF.

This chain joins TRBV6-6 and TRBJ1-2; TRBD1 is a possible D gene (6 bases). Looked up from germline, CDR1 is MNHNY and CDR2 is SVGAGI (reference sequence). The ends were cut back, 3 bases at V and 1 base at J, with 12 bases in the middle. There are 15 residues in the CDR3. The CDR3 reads CASSYMGGLNYGYTF. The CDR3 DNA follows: TGTGCCAGCAGTTATATGGGGGGGCTTAACTATGGCTACACCTTC.

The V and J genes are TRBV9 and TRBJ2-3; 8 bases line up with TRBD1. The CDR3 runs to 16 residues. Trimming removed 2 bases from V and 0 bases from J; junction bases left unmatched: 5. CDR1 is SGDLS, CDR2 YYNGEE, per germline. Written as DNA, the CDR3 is TGTGCCAGCAGCGTGAGGGACAGGCCTAGCACAGATACGCAGTATTTT. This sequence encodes CASSVRDRPSTDTQYF.

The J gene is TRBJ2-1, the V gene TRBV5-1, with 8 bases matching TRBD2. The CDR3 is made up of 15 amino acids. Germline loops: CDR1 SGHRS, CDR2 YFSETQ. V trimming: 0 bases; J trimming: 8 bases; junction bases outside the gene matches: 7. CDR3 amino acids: CASSLGSGATDEQFF. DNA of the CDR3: TGCGCCAGCAGCTTGGGTAGCGGGGCCACGGATGAGCAGTTCTTC.

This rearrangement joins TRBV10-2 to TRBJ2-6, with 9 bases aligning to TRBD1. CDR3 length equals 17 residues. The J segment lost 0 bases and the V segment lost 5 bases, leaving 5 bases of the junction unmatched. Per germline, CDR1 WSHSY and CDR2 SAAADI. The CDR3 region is CASSTGTGPSGANVLTF. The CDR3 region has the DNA TGCGCCAGCAGTACCGGGACAGGGCCCTCTGGGGCCAACGTCCTGACTTTC.

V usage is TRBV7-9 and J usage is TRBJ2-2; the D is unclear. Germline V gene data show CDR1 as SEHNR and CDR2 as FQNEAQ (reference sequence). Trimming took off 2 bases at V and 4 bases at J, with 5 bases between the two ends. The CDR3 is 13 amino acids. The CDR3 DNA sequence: TGTGCCAGCAGCTTAACAGCCACCGGGGAGCTGTTTTTT. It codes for CASSLTATGELFF.

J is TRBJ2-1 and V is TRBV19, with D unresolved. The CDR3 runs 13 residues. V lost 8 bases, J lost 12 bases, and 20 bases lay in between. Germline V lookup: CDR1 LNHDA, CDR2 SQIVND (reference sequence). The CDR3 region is CASSRPGTPGQFF. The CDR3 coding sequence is TGTGCCAGTTCCCGCCCCGGTACCCCCGGGCAGTTCTTC.

The CDR3 bases are TGTGCCAGCAGTCGTAGGCAGACGGGCTACGAGCAGTACTTC. It codes for CASSRRQTGYEQYF. The chain has TRBV6-5 and TRBJ2-7; D remains ambiguous. The CDR3 spans 14 residues. Per germline, CDR1 MNHEY and CDR2 SVGAGI. The V gene lost 5 bases and the J gene lost 3 bases, with 14 bases spanning the gap.

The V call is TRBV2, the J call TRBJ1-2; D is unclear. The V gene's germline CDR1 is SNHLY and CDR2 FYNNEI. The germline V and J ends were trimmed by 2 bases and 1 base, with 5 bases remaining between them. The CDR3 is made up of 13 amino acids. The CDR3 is CASSETDNYGYTF. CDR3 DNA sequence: TGTGCCAGCAGTGAAACGGATAACTATGGCTACACCTTC.